The rows below give T cell receptor beta chains drawn from one sample of a study of cytomegalovirus exposure and HLA in healthy donors. Measured with immunoSEQ multiplex PCR; TCRdb has only the in-frame clones, and not every one. Of 250,000 to 350,000 clones in the sample, about 80% were seen once. Sequenced input: PBMCs. These receptors all come from a girl aged 2 to 9 in good health and CMV-seronegative. The CDR3 runs from the conserved cysteine through the conserved F or W. D genes are given only for firm matches. Clone size appears in some rows only: once, few, many, or a class for an expanded clone.

>.|TRBV5-1|TRBJ2-3|TRBD2
CASSPRTSGVDTQYF
TGCGCCAGCAGCCCGCGGACTAGCGGGGTAGATACGCAGTATTTT
>.|TRBV11-3|TRBJ1-3|.
CASSGDFRNTIYF
TGTGCCAGCAGTGGGGACTTCAGAAACACCATATATTTT
>.|TRBV6-4|TRBJ1-6|.
CASEAGVSNSPLHF
TGTGCCAGCGAAGCAGGGGTCTCGAATTCACCCCTCCACTTT
>.|TRBV18|TRBJ2-7|.
CASSPGRQTYEQYF
TGTGCCAGCTCACCAGGGAGACAAACCTACGAGCAGTACTTC
>.|TRBV5-6|TRBJ2-5|TRBD1
CASSPGQGSFETQYF
TGTGCCAGCAGCCCGGGACAGGGATCATTCGAGACCCAGTACTTC
>.|TRBV5-6|TRBJ2-7|.
CASRYGFYEQYF
TGTGCCAGCAGGTACGGGTTCTACGAGCAGTACTTC
>.|TRBV7-9|TRBJ1-2|.
CASSGDINYGYTF
TGTGCCAGCAGCGGGGACATTAACTATGGCTACACCTTC
>once|TRBV4-1|TRBJ2-1|TRBD2
CASSLRRTSGSGEQFF
TGCGCCAGCAGCCTTCGCCGGACTAGCGGGAGTGGCGAGCAGTTCTTC
>.|TRBV10-3|TRBJ2-3|TRBD1
CAIRTDRGTDTQYF
TGTGCCATCAGAACGGACAGGGGAACAGATACGCAGTATTTT
>.|TRBV2|TRBJ1-2|.
CASQGRYGYTF
TGTGCCAGTCAGGGCAGGTATGGCTACACCTTC
>.|TRBV5-1|TRBJ1-2|.
CASSLAGGYGYTF
TGCGCCAGCAGCTTGGCCGGGGGGTATGGCTACACCTTC
>.|TRBV2|TRBJ1-1|TRBD1
CASSRPDRGRFGNTEAFF
TGTGCCAGCTCCCGTCCAGACAGGGGGCGATTTGGGAACACTGAAGCTTTCTTT
>.|TRBV19|TRBJ2-7|TRBD1
CASSRGQAPSYEQYF
TGTGCCAGTAGTAGGGGACAGGCGCCATCCTACGAGCAGTACTTC
>.|TRBV7-2|TRBJ2-7|.
CASSLKGGRFYEQYF
TGTGCCAGCAGCTTAAAGGGGGGGCGCTTCTACGAGCAGTACTTC
>.|TRBV13|TRBJ2-7|.
CASSLGVTLRNEQYF
TGTGCCAGCAGCTTAGGGGTCACCCTCAGGAACGAGCAGTACTTC
>.|TRBV7-9|TRBJ2-4|TRBD1
CSSSLLTGGAKNIQYF
TGTTCCAGCAGCTTACTGACAGGGGGAGCCAAAAACATTCAGTACTTC
>.|TRBV19|TRBJ1-3|TRBD1
CASSMWTGSISSGNTIYF
TGTGCCAGTAGTATGTGGACAGGATCAATCAGCTCTGGAAACACCATATATTTT
>.|TRBV18|TRBJ1-3|.
CASSPHALLTVSGNTIYF
TGTGCCAGCTCACCCCATGCCCTTTTGACAGTCTCTGGAAACACCATATATTTT
>.|TRBV10-1|TRBJ2-3|.
CASSEGDTDTQYF
TGCGCCAGCAGTGAAGGGGACACAGATACGCAGTATTTT
>.|TRBV7-9|TRBJ1-3|.
CTSSNTDTTSGGNTVYF
TGTACCAGCAGCAATACTGACACCACCTCTGGTGGAAACACCGTATATTTT
>.|TRBV9|TRBJ2-3|TRBD2
CASSAPAGGEGDTQYF
TGTGCCAGCAGCGCCCCCGCGGGGGGGGAGGGTGATACGCAGTATTTT
>.|TRBV30|TRBJ1-6|.
CAWSVLGGSPLHF
TGTGCCTGGAGTGTACTGGGGGGTTCACCCCTCCACTTT
>.|TRBV4-1|TRBJ1-4|.
CASNRYFGHRHEKLFF
TGCGCCAGCAACCGATATTTTGGGCACCGTCATGAAAAACTGTTTTTT
>.|TRBV10-2|TRBJ1-2|TRBD1
CASKAIKGALDTNYGYTF
TGCGCCAGCAAAGCAATCAAGGGGGCCCTCGATACTAACTATGGCTACACCTTC
>once|TRBV2|TRBJ1-1|TRBD1
CASSGIGGARRGNTEAFF
TGTGCCAGCAGTGGCATAGGGGGCGCGCGGCGGGGTAACACTGAAGCTTTCTTT
>.|TRBV28|TRBJ1-2|.
CASSLLANYGYTF
TGTGCCAGCAGTTTATTAGCTAACTATGGCTACACCTTC
>.|TRBV27|TRBJ1-2|.
CASNTRGGRPLLYGYTF
TGTGCCAGCAACACACGGGGAGGTCGTCCTCTTCTCTATGGCTACACCTTC
>.|TRBV9|TRBJ1-2|.
CASSVLGGRDGYTF
TGTGCCAGCAGCGTATTAGGGGGACGAGATGGCTACACCTTC
>.|TRBV2|TRBJ1-6|.
CASSERRGTPYSPLHF
TGTGCCAGCAGTGAACGAAGGGGGACACCTTATTCACCCCTCCACTTT
>.|TRBV2|TRBJ1-5|.
CASSDSSNQPQHF
TGTGCCAGCAGTGACAGTAGCAATCAGCCCCAGCATTTT
>.|TRBV21-1|TRBJ2-7|.
CASSPRTYTYEQYF
TGTGCCAGCAGCCCTCGGACTTACACCTACGAGCAGTACTTC
>.|TRBV29-1|TRBJ2-1|.
CSVEGLGQVYNEQFF
TGCAGCGTTGAAGGGTTAGGACAAGTCTACAATGAGCAGTTCTTC
>.|TRBV28|TRBJ1-1|.
CASSLWHRMNTEAFF
TGTGCCAGCAGTTTATGGCACAGAATGAACACTGAAGCTTTCTTT
>.|TRBV5-4|TRBJ2-1|TRBD2
CASSSGTISYNEQFF
TGTGCCAGCAGTTCCGGGACTATCTCCTACAATGAGCAGTTCTTC
>.|TRBV7-8|TRBJ2-2|TRBD2
CASSPRWASGTYNTGELFF
TGTGCCAGCAGCCCTAGATGGGCTAGCGGAACCTACAACACCGGGGAGCTGTTTTTT
>few|TRBV5-1|TRBJ1-6|.
CASSLLQGRISPLHF
TGCGCCAGCAGCTTGCTTCAGGGGCGGATTTCACCCCTCCACTTT
>.|TRBV27|TRBJ1-1|TRBD1
CASSYTGTGAPRGTEAFF
TGTGCCAGCAGTTACACCGGGACAGGGGCCCCACGGGGGACTGAAGCTTTCTTT
>.|TRBV9|TRBJ1-4|.
CASSGGTENEKLFF
TGTGCCAGCAGCGGCGGGACGGAGAATGAAAAACTGTTTTTT
>.|TRBV10-3|TRBJ1-1|.
CAISEGPGTEAFF
TGTGCCATCAGTGAGGGTCCGGGGACTGAAGCTTTCTTT
>.|TRBV4-1|TRBJ2-3|TRBD2
CASSQEASGADTQYF
TGCGCCAGCAGCCAAGAAGCGAGCGGGGCGGATACGCAGTATTTT